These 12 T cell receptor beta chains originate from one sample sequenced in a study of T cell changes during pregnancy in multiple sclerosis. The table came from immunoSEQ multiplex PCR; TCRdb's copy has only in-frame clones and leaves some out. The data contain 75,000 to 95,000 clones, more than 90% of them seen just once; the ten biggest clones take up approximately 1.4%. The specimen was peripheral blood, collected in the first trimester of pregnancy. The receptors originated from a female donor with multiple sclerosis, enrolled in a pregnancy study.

CDR3 DNA: TGTGCCAGCAGGTCCGGGACTGACTACGAGCAGTACTTC. Translating gives CASRSGTDYEQYF. V gene TRBV28 combines with J gene TRBJ2-7, with D perhaps TRBD2 (6 bases). Germline-derived CDR1 and CDR2 are MDHEN and SYDVKM. The CDR3 totals 13 residues. Between the trimmed V and J ends, which lost 6 bases and 3 bases, there was a span of 12 bases.

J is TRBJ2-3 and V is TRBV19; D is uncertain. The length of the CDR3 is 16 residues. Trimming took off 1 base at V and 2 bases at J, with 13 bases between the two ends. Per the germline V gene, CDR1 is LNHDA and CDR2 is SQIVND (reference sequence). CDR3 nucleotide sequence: TGTGCCAGTAGTATAGGCCCCGGGTCCTTCACAGATACGCAGTATTTT. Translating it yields CASSIGPGSFTDTQYF.

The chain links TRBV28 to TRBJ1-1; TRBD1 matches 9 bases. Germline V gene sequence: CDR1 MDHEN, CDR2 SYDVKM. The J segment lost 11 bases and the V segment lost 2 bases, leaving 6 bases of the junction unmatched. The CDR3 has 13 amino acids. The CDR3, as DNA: TGTGCCAGCAGTTTAAGGGGGACAGGGTATGCTTTCTTT. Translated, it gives CASSLRGTGYAFF. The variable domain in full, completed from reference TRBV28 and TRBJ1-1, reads DVKVTQSSRYLVKRTGEKVFLECVQDMDHENMFWYRQDPGLGLRLIYFSYDVKMKEKGDIPEGYSVSREKKERFSLILESASTNQTSMYLCASSLRGTGYAFFGQGTRLTVV.

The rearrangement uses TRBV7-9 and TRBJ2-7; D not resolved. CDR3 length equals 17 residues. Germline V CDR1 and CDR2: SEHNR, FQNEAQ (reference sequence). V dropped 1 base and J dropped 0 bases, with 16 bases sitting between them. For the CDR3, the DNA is TGTGCCAGCAGCTTAGGGGCTGCGACACACAGCTCCTACGAGCAGTACTTC. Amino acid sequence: CASSLGAATHSSYEQYF.

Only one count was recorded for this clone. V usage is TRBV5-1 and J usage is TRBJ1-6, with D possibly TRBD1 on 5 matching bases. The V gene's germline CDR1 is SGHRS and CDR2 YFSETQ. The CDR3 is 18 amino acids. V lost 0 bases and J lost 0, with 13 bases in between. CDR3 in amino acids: CASSLDRGMGSYNSPLHF. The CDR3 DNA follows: TGCGCCAGCAGCTTGGACCGGGGGATGGGCTCCTATAATTCACCCCTCCACTTT.

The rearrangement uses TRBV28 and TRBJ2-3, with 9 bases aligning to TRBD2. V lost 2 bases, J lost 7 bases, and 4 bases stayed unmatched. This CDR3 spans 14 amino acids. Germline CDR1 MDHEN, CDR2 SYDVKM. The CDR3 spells CASSLAGGPYTQYF. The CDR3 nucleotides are TGTGCCAGCAGTTTAGCGGGAGGGCCGTATACGCAGTATTTT.

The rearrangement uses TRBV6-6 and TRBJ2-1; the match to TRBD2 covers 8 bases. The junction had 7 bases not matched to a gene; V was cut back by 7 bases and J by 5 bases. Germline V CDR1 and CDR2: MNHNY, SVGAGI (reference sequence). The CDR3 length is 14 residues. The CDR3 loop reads CASTLSGTNNEQFF. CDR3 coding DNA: TGTGCCAGCACCCTTAGCGGGACGAACAATGAGCAGTTCTTC.

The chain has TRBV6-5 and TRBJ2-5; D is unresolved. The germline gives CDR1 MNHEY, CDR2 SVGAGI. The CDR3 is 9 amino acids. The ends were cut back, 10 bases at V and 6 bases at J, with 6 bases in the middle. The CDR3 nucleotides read TGTGCCATTCAGAAGACCCAGTACTTC. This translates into CAIQKTQYF.

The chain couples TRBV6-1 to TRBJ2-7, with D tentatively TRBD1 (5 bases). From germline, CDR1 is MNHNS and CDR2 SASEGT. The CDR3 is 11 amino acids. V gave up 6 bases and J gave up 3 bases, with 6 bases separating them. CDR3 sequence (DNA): TGTGCCAGCAGCAGGGTCTACGAGCAGTACTTC. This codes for CASSRVYEQYF.

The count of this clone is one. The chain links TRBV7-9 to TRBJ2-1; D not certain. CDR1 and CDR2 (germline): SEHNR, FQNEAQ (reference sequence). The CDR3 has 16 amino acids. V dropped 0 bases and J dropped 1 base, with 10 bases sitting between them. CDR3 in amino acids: CASSLAPRGSYNEQFF. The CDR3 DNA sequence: TGTGCCAGCAGCTTAGCGCCTAGAGGATCCTACAATGAGCAGTTCTTC.

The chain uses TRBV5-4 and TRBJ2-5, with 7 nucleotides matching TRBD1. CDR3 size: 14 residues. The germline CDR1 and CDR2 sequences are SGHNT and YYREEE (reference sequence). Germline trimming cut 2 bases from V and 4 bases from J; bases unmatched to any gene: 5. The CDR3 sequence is CASSLPTGRETQYF. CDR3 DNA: TGTGCCAGCAGCTTACCGACAGGGCGAGAGACCCAGTACTTC.

The CDR3 reads CASSISSGRTDTQYF. The CDR3 nucleotides are TGTGCCAGCTCAATCTCTAGCGGGAGGACAGATACGCAGTATTTT. The rearrangement uses TRBV18 and TRBJ2-3; TRBD2 agrees at 11 bases. With V trimmed by 5 bases and J by 3 bases, 4 bases remained unmatched. Germline V gene data show CDR1 as KGHSH and CDR2 as LQKENI. The CDR3 spans 15 residues.